This T cell receptor beta chain was sequenced for a study of CD8 T cells in Susac syndrome. Study-wide points: An acknowledgment was made by the study that its TCR sequencing and HLA analysis involved relatively few individuals.

The germline V and J ends were trimmed by 5 bases and 10 bases, with 18 bases remaining between them. Germline assignment: CDR1 SGHAT and CDR2 FQDESV (reference sequence). This CDR3 region has 14 residues. Note on this clonotype: What it recognizes is unknown.

Random hexamers were used to reverse transcribe roughly 0.45 to 1 ug of RNA. Each CDR3 protein gets one entry after TCRdb re-called the immunoSEQ multiplex PCR reads with MiXCR. The table includes 90,000 to 110,000 distinct CDR3 sequences, about 96% detected once. V usage is TRBV11-1 and J usage is TRBJ1-5, with a tentative D call TRBD1 (6 bases). The receptor comes from a human donor in good health. Specimen: CD4+ T cells from PBMCs. The CDR3 here is CASSPTPTGHPQHF. The DNA of the CDR3 is TGTGCCAGCAGCCCGACACCAACAGGGCACCCCCAGCATTTT.